These 25 T cell receptor beta chains originate from one sample sequenced in a study of shared T cell receptors in the human thymus. The table came from immunoSEQ multiplex PCR; TCRdb's copy has only in-frame clones and leaves some out. This table holds about 380,000 clones, around 95% found once. Sequenced sample: thymocytes. These receptors all stem from a human donor.

The chain uses TRBV19 and TRBJ2-1; D possibly corresponds to TRBD2 (5 bases). This CDR3 comprises 18 residues. Per the germline V gene, CDR1 is LNHDA and CDR2 is SQIVND (reference sequence). The germline V and J ends were trimmed by 3 bases and 6 bases, with 24 bases remaining between them. In nucleotides, the CDR3 is TGTGCCAGTAGTATTCTGAACCGGGAAACCCCTTATGTCAATGAGCAGTTCTTC. This encodes CASSILNRETPYVNEQFF.

Notes on this clone: One end of the junction does not line up with germline, which may come from a read error. V and J are TRBV7-9 and TRBJ2-5; 7 bases agree with TRBD1. From germline, CDR1 is SEHNR and CDR2 FQNEAQ (reference sequence). This CDR3 has 16 amino acids. CDR3 sequence: CASSLATGYFSSSSHF. The CDR3 DNA reads as TGTGCCAGCAGCTTAGCGACAGGGTATTTTTCATCATCCTCCCACTTC.

V gene TRBV7-6 combines with J gene TRBJ1-2; maybe TRBD1 (5 bases). This CDR3 is built from 14 residues. V lost 0 bases and J 3 bases, leaving 8 bases between the germline ends. CDR1 and CDR2 (germline): SGHVS, FNYEAQ. The DNA for the CDR3 is TGTGCCAGCAGCTTAGCGCCGGGGGACTATGGCTACACCTTC. This encodes CASSLAPGDYGYTF.

The rearrangement joins TRBV4-2 to TRBJ2-1; 8 nucleotides agree with TRBD2. The CDR3 extends over 19 amino acids. Germline V lookup: CDR1 LGHNA, CDR2 YNFKEQ. With 0 bases clipped from V and 2 bases from J, the junction kept 12 bases outside the gene matches. This CDR3 is CASSQETSGLAPPYNEQFF. CDR3 DNA: TGTGCCAGCAGCCAAGAAACTAGCGGTCTGGCCCCACCCTACAATGAGCAGTTCTTC.

The genes are TRBV11-2 and TRBJ2-7; 9 bases agree with TRBD2. The CDR3 totals 17 residues. Germline CDR1 and CDR2: SGHAT and FQNNGV. After removal of 2 bases from V and 4 bases from J, the junction contained 12 bases not matched to a gene. DNA for the CDR3: TGTGCCAGCAGCTTAATCGAGGCGGCGGGAGGGCCTTACGAGCAGTACTTC. Translated, it gives CASSLIEAAGGPYEQYF. Based on the CDR3 plus reference TRBV11-2 and TRBJ2-7, the full variable domain is EAGVAQSPRYKIIEKRQSVAFWCNPISGHATLYWYQQILGQGPKLLIQFQNNGVVDDSQLPKDRFSAERLKGVDSTLKIQPAKLEDSAVYLCASSLIEAAGGPYEQYFGPGTRLTVT.

V is TRBV4-1 and J is TRBJ1-2; a weak D match, TRBD1 (5 bases). Germline loops: CDR1 MGHRA, CDR2 YSYEKL. There are 19 residues in the CDR3. V was cut by 0 bases and J by 8 bases, with 28 bases left in between. This CDR3 reads CASSQEPRDSPKNISGYTF. In nucleotides, the CDR3 is TGCGCCAGCAGCCAAGAGCCTCGGGACTCGCCTAAAAATATATCCGGCTACACCTTC.

The rearrangement links TRBV19 to TRBJ2-6, with D unclear. The V end was cut by 1 base, the J end by 0 bases, with 16 bases between. Germline values: CDR1 LNHDA, CDR2 SQIVND (reference sequence). This CDR3 is built from 19 residues. The DNA of the CDR3 is TGTGCCAGTAGTATAGTAGTTCCGTTGAAACCCTCTGGGGCCAACGTCCTGACTTTC. Translating gives CASSIVVPLKPSGANVLTF.

The chain combines TRBV7-9 with TRBJ2-5; the D gene is possibly TRBD1 (6 bases). The CDR3 extends over 14 amino acids. CDR1 SEHNR and CDR2 FQNEAQ come from the germline V gene (reference sequence). V dropped 0 bases and J dropped 4 bases, with 9 bases sitting between them. This CDR3 reads CASSLAGAGETQYF. CDR3 coding DNA: TGTGCCAGCAGCTTAGCGGGGGCGGGAGAGACCCAGTACTTC.

The genes are TRBV10-3 and TRBJ2-7; D may be TRBD1 (6 bases). The CDR3 spans 16 residues. V gave up 6 bases and J gave up 3 bases, with 21 bases separating them. CDR1 is ENHRY and CDR2 is SYGVKD in the germline V gene. The CDR3, as DNA: TGTGCCATCAGAGTTAGACAGGATTCAGGGGACTACGAGCAGTACTTC. Its translation: CAIRVRQDSGDYEQYF.

The chain joins TRBV6-4 to TRBJ2-3; D could derive from TRBD1 or TRBD2 (6 bases each). In germline, CDR1 is MRHNA, CDR2 SNTAGT. The CDR3 spans 16 residues. The ends were cut back, 3 bases at V and 0 bases at J, with 13 bases in the middle. The CDR3 is CASSELGGTSTDTQYF. The CDR3 bases are TGTGCCAGCAGTGAATTGGGGGGCACTAGCACAGATACGCAGTATTTT.

The chain joins TRBV28 to TRBJ2-1, with 9 bases identical to TRBD1. Germline values: CDR1 MDHEN, CDR2 SYDVKM. V lost 5 bases, J lost 5 bases, and 7 bases stayed unmatched. The CDR3 loop spans 15 amino acids. The DNA of the CDR3 is TGTGCCAGCAGTCTGGACAGGGGTGGGCACAATGAGCAGTTCTTC. This encodes CASSLDRGGHNEQFF.

The chain is built from TRBV30 and TRBJ2-7; D possibly uses TRBD1 or TRBD2 (6 bases each). Between the trimmed V and J ends, which lost 2 bases and 3 bases, there was a span of 32 bases. Per germline, CDR1 GTSNPN and CDR2 SVGIG (reference sequence). CDR3 length: 20 amino acids. CDR3 in DNA: TGTGCCTGGAGTCATGGTTGCTGCGGCAGGGGACGGGAGTGTGTCTACGAGCAGTACTTC. The encoded protein is CAWSHGCCGRGRECVYEQYF.

Remarks on this clone: Other DNA sequences in this specimen translate into the identical CDR3. The chain couples TRBV27 to TRBJ2-1; D possibly corresponds to TRBD2 (5 bases). V lost 3 bases, J lost 0 bases, and 9 bases lay in between. The CDR3 extends over 15 amino acids. Germline assignment: CDR1 MNHEY and CDR2 SMNVEV (reference sequence). This CDR3 is CASSLSGSSYNEQFF. CDR3 nucleotide sequence: TGTGCCAGCAGTTTGTCGGGGAGCTCCTACAATGAGCAGTTCTTC.

This rearrangement joins TRBV9 to TRBJ2-6, with a possible D match to TRBD2 (5 bases). This CDR3 has 18 amino acids. The germline gives CDR1 SGDLS, CDR2 YYNGEE. V gave up 0 bases and J gave up 0 bases, with 13 bases separating them. The CDR3: CASSVGGEVRSGANVLTF. The CDR3 nucleotides read TGTGCCAGCAGCGTAGGGGGAGAGGTTCGCTCTGGGGCCAACGTCCTGACTTTC. Full variable domain (missing parts from reference TRBV9 and TRBJ2-6): DSGVTQTPKHLITATGQRVTLRCSPRSGDLSVYWYQQSLDQGLQFLIQYYNGEERAKGNILERFSAQQFPDLHSELNLSSLELGDSALYFCASSVGGEVRSGANVLTFGAGSRLTVL.

The chain links TRBV7-8 to TRBJ2-7; 11 bases are a match to TRBD2. The germline V gene has CDR1 SGHVS and CDR2 FQNEAQ. The CDR3 runs 19 residues. V lost 4 bases to trimming and J lost 3 bases; unmatched junction nucleotides: 17. CDR3: CASSYGTSGTPPTDYEQYF. The CDR3, as DNA: TGTGCCAGCAGCTACGGGACTAGCGGAACCCCCCCTACGGACTACGAGCAGTACTTC.

The chain carries TRBV27 and TRBJ1-1, with no clear D. Trimming removed 7 bases at V and 1 base at J, with 10 bases between. Germline-derived CDR1 and CDR2 are MNHEY and SMNVEV (reference sequence). The CDR3 is 13 residues long. This CDR3 reads CASMEAGNTEAFF. The CDR3 DNA reads TGTGCCAGCATGGAGGCAGGGAACACTGAAGCTTTCTTT.

CDR3 in DNA: TGTGCCATCAGTGAGCCACAACGGACTAGCGGACTCTCTGGGGCCAACGTCCTGACTTTC. This codes for CAISEPQRTSGLSGANVLTF. The chain links TRBV10-3 to TRBJ2-6, with 10 positions matching TRBD2. The V and J ends lost 2 bases and 0 bases, in that order; junction bases with no gene match: 10. The CDR3 spans 20 residues. The V gene's germline CDR1 is ENHRY and CDR2 SYGVKD.

This chain links TRBV27 with TRBJ2-2, with D possibly matching TRBD1 (7 bases). V was pared by 7 bases and J by 3 bases, with 9 bases between. This CDR3 is built from 13 residues. Per germline, CDR1 MNHEY and CDR2 SMNVEV (reference sequence). CDR3 bases: TGTGCCAGCACAGGGGGGTACACCGGGGAGCTGTTTTTT. This codes for CASTGGYTGELFF.

The CDR3: CASSPAKGTSGRAAGELFF. The CDR3 bases are TGTGCCAGCAGCCCAGCAAAAGGGACTAGCGGGAGGGCCGCCGGGGAGCTGTTTTTT. The rearrangement links TRBV7-9 to TRBJ2-2; TRBD2 aligns across 16 bases. V lost 5 bases and J lost 6; bases outside the gene matches: 12. The germline gives CDR1 SEHNR, CDR2 FQNEAQ (reference sequence). The CDR3 is 19 amino acids.

This chain joins TRBV14 and TRBJ1-1; 9 bases line up with TRBD1. CDR1 and CDR2 (germline): SGHDN, FVKESK. The CDR3 extends over 15 amino acids. Trimming removed 6 bases from V and 2 bases from J; junction bases left unmatched: 7. The CDR3 bases are TGTGCCAGCAGACGGAAGGGACAGGGAAACACTGAAGCTTTCTTT. Protein product: CASRRKGQGNTEAFF.

The chain uses TRBV6-4 and TRBJ2-7; a possible D gene is TRBD1 (6 bases). The CDR3 spans 13 residues. V was cut by 9 bases and J by 4 bases, with 16 bases left in between. Germline CDR1 is MRHNA and CDR2 is SNTAGT. This chain's CDR3 is CARLQGIPYEQYF. The DNA of the CDR3 is TGTGCCAGACTCCAGGGGATTCCTTACGAGCAGTACTTC.

The genes are TRBV2 and TRBJ1-4; D gene unclear. V was trimmed by 3 bases and J by 4 bases, leaving 21 bases between them. CDR1 SNHLY and CDR2 FYNNEI come from the germline V gene. This CDR3 is built from 18 residues. DNA for the CDR3: TGTGCCAGCAGTGACCAACGGGAACCTTTTGTGGGTAATGAAAAACTGTTTTTT. Its translation is CASSDQREPFVGNEKLFF.

This clone was observed once. The chain uses TRBV27 and TRBJ1-2, with D perhaps matching TRBD1 (6 bases). The germline V gene has CDR1 MNHEY and CDR2 SMNVEV (reference sequence). Trimming stripped 3 bases from V and 5 bases from J, with 22 bases between. The CDR3 extends over 17 amino acids. The CDR3 DNA sequence: TGTGCCAGCAGTTTCCAGACAGGCCCCCGGGGGGCTTATGGCTACACCTTC. Protein: CASSFQTGPRGAYGYTF.

The rearrangement uses TRBV5-1 and TRBJ2-5; possibly TRBD1 or TRBD2 for D (6 bases each). The CDR3 is 15 residues long. V was cut by 4 bases and J by 4 bases, with 17 bases left in between. The germline gives CDR1 SGHRS, CDR2 YFSETQ. The CDR3 here is CASSPSGEERETQYF. In DNA, the CDR3 is TGCGCCAGCAGCCCGTCAGGGGAGGAGCGAGAGACCCAGTACTTC.

V usage is TRBV7-2 and J usage is TRBJ1-1; possible D gene TRBD1, 5 bases. The V end was cut by 6 bases, the J end by 0 bases, with 17 bases between. Germline assignment: CDR1 SGHTA and CDR2 FQGNSA. The CDR3 sequence is 16 residues long. The CDR3 loop is CASRPGHCLMNTEAFF. The CDR3 bases are TGTGCCAGCAGACCCGGACATTGTCTCATGAACACTGAAGCTTTCTTT.